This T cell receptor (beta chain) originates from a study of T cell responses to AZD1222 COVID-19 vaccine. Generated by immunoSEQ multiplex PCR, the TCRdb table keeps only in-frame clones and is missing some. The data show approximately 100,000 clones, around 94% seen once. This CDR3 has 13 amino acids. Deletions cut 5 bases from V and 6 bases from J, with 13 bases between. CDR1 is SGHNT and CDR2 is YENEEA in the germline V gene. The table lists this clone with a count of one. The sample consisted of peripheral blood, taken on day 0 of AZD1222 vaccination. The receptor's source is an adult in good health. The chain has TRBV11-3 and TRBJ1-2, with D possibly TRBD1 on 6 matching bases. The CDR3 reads CASSPTPGDGYTF. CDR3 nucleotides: TGTGCCAGCAGCCCCACGCCAGGGGATGGCTACACCTTC.